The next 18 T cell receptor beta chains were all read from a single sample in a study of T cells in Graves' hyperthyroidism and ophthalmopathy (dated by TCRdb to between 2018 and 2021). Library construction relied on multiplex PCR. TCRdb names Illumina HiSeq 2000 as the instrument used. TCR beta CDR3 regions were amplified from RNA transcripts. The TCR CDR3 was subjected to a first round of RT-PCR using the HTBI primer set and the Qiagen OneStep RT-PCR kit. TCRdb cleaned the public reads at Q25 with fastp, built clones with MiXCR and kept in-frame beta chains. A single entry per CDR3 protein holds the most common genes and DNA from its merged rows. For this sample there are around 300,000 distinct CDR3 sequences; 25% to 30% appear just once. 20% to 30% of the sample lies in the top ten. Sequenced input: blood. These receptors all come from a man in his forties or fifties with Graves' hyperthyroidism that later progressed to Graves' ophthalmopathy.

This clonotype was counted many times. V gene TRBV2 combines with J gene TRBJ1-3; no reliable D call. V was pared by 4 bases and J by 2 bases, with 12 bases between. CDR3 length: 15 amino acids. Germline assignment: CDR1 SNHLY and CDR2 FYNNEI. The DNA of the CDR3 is TGTGCCAGCAGTGCCCAACAGATCACTGGAAACACCATATATTTT. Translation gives CASSAQQITGNTIYF.

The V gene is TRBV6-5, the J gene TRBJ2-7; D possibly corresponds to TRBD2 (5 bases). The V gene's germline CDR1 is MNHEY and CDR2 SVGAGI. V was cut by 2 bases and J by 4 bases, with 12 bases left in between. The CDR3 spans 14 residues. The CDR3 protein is CASSYLGMGYEQYF. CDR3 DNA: TGTGCCAGCAGTTACCTCGGGATGGGATACGAGCAGTACTTC.

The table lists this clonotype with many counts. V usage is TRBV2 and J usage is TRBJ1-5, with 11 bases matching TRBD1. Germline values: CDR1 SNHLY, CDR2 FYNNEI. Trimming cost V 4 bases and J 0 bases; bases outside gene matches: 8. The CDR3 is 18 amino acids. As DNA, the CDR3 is TGTGCCAGCAGTGGGGACAGGGGGTTTGGAGCTAGCAATCAGCCCCAGCATTTT. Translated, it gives CASSGDRGFGASNQPQHF.

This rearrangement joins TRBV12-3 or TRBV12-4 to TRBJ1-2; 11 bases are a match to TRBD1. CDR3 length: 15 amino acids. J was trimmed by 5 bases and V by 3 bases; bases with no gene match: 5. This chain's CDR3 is CASSFSGQGAYGYTF. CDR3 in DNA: TGTGCCAGCAGTTTCAGCGGACAGGGGGCTTATGGCTACACCTTC.

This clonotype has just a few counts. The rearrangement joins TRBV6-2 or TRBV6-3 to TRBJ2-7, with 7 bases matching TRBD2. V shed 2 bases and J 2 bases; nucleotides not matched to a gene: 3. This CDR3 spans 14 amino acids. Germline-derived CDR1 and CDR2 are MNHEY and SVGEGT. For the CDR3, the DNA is TGTGCCAGCAGTTACGGGCGGGAGACCTACGAGCAGTACTTC. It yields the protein CASSYGRETYEQYF.

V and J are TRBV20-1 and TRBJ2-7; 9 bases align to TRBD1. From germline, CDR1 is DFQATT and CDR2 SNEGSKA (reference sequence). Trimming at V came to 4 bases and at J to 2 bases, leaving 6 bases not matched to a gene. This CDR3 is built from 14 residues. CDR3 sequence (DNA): TGCAGTGCTATCTCCGGGACAGGGCCCTACGAGCAGTACTTC. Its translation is CSAISGTGPYEQYF.

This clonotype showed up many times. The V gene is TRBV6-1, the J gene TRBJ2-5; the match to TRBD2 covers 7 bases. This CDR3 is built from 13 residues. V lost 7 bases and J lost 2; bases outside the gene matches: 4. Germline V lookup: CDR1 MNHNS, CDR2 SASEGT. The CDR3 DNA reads TGTGCCAGCAATAGCGGGCCACAAGAGACCCAGTACTTC. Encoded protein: CASNSGPQETQYF.

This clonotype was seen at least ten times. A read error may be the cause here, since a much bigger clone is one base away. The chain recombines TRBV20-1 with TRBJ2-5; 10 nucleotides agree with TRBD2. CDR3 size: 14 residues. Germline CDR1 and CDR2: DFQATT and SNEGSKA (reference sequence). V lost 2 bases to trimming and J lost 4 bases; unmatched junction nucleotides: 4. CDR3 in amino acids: CSARRTSGRETQYF. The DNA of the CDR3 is TGCAGTGCTAGAAGGACTAGCGGACGAGAGACCCAGTACTTC.

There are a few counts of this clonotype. The CDR3 sequence is CASSEAWAGGQETQYF. DNA of the CDR3: TGTGCCAGCAGTGAAGCTTGGGCAGGGGGGCAAGAGACCCAGTACTTC. V and J are TRBV6-1 and TRBJ2-5; perhaps TRBD1 as D (7 bases). The V gene lost 0 bases and the J gene lost 2 bases, with 13 bases spanning the gap. Germline-derived CDR1 and CDR2 are MNHNS and SASEGT. The length of the CDR3 is 16 residues.

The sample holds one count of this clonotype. CDR3 coding DNA: TGCAGCGTTCGTGAGCAGAGCAATCAGCCCCAGCATTTT. The encoded protein is CSVREQSNQPQHF. This chain uses TRBV29-1 with TRBJ1-5; D remains ambiguous. Between the trimmed V and J ends, which lost 5 bases and 1 base, there was a span of 9 bases. CDR1 and CDR2 (germline): SQVTM, ANQGSEA. The CDR3 covers 13 residues.

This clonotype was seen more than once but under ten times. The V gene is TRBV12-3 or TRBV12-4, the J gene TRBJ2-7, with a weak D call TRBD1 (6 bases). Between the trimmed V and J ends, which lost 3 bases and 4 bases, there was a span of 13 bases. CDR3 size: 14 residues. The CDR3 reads CASSFQTGLYEQYF. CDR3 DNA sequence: TGTGCCAGCAGTTTCCAAACAGGGCTTTACGAGCAGTACTTC.

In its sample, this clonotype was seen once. The CDR3 region is CASSVSAGELFF. The CDR3 bases are TGCGCCAGTAGCGTTAGTGCCGGGGAGCTGTTTTTT. The V call is TRBV5-1, the J call TRBJ2-2; possibly TRBD2 for D (5 bases). Looked up from germline, CDR1 is SGHRS and CDR2 is YFSETQ. This CDR3 has 12 residues. The V end was cut by 8 bases, the J end by 6 bases, with 11 bases between.

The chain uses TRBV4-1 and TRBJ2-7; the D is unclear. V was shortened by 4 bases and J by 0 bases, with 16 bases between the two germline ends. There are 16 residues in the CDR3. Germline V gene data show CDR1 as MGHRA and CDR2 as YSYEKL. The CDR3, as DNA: TGCGCCAGCAGCCGGGTGCCGGGCCAGAACTCCTACGAGCAGTACTTC. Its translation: CASSRVPGQNSYEQYF.

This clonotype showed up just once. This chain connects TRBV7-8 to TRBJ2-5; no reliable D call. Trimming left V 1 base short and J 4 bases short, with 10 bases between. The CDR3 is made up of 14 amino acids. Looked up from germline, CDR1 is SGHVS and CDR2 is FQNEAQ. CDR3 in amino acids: CASSLVAWGETQYF. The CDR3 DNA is TGTGCCAGCAGCTTAGTCGCGTGGGGAGAGACCCAGTACTTC.

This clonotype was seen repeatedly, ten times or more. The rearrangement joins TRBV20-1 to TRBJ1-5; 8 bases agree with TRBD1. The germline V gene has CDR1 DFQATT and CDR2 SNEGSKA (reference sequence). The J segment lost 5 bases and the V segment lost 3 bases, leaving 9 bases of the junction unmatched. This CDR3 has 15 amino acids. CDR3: CSASTPGGQDQPQHF. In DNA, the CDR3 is TGCAGTGCTAGCACTCCAGGGGGCCAAGATCAGCCCCAGCATTTT.

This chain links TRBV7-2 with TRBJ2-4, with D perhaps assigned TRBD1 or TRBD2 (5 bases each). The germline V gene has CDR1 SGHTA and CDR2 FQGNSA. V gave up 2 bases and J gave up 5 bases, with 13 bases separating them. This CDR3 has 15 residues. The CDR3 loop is CASSLTRGAQNIQYF. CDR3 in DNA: TGTGCCAGCAGCTTAACTAGGGGTGCGCAAAACATTCAGTACTTC.

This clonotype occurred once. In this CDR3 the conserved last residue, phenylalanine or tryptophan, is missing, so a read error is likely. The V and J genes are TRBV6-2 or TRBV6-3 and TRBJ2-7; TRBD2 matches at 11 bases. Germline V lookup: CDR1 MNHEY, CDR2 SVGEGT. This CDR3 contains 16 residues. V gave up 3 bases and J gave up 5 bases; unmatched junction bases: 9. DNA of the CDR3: TGTGCCAGCAGTTATCCAACCACTAGCGGGAGCGACGAGCAGTACTCA. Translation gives CASSYPTTSGSDEQYS.

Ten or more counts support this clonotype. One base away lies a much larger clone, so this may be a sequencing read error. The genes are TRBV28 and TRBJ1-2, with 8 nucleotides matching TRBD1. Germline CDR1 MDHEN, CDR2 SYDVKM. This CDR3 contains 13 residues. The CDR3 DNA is TGTGCCAGCAATCGAGGGACAGGTCATGGCCACACCTTC. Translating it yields CASNRGTGHGHTF.